This T cell receptor beta chain was obtained from a study of blood T cells in healthy people across ages. This clonotype was counted at least ten times. Its antigen is not identified. Study-wide points: The donors' CMV status was not determined, possibly confounding changes in expanded clonotypes. Across samples, TCR beta diversity tracked strongly with naive T cell percentage.

This CDR3 contains 15 residues. Per germline, CDR1 DFQATT and CDR2 SNEGSKA (reference sequence). The V gene end was trimmed by 6 bases and the J gene end by 8 bases; junction bases not matched to a gene: 15. A J-beta primer mix and a sample-barcoded 5' primer were used in a second PCR of roughly 7 to 12 cycles. One entry per CDR3 protein, called by TCRdb with MiXCR from the 5' RACE reads. The sample consists of 630,000 or so distinct CDR3 sequences, less than 35% of them appearing once. Sequencing was done on a sample of blood. The gene calls are TRBV20-1 and TRBJ2-1; 8 bases match TRBD1. This receptor was taken from a woman over 75 in good health. The CDR3 loop is CSAGQDRAFFDEQFF. Here the CDR3 DNA reads TGCAGTGCAGGGCAGGACAGGGCCTTTTTTGATGAGCAGTTCTTC.